This TCR beta chain emerged from a study of blood T cell repertoires in COVID-19. About the research overall: The analysed material was cDNA or gDNA that came from T cells, B-cell-depleted T cells, or PBMCs.

The CDR3 runs to 15 residues. The germline gives CDR1 SGHVS, CDR2 FNYEAQ. Losses at the gene ends were 3 bases for V and 0 bases for J; bases not matched to a gene: 3. Which cohort a participant joined came from the clinical history participants gave. For recovered donors of Cohort 3, there were two negative PCRs, clearance, or symptom resolution. In the authors' methods: Quantification of nucleated cells was approximated via reference gene primer amplification. Assay: immunoSEQ multiplex PCR; the TCRdb copy retains only in-frame clones and omits some. The V and J calls and clone size are taken from that table; D and trimming were inferred from the DNA. The table shows about 130,000 clones, with about 80% occurring only once.

The chain links TRBV7-6 to TRBJ2-7; 9 bases match TRBD2. Sequenced: PBMCs or T cells enriched from blood (not recorded which). The source is a man aged 45 to 65 who had recovered from COVID-19. This CDR3 is CASSFLAGASYEQYF. As DNA, the CDR3 is TGTGCCAGCAGCTTCTTAGCGGGGGCCTCCTACGAGCAGTACTTC.